This T cell receptor (beta chain) comes out of a study of graft-versus-host responses after intestinal transplantation. Overall study: Among the recipients, all got anti-thymocyte globulin induction and then tacrolimus and steroids for roughly three years. The study, taken as a whole, reports: Allografts of patients with graft-donor T cell macrochimerism showed high graft-versus-host to host-versus-graft clone ratios.

Notes on this clone: The antigen is unknown.

Unmatched junction bases numbered 11, after V lost 6 bases and J lost 3 bases. Germline CDR1 is MNHEY and CDR2 is SMNVEV (reference sequence). CDR3 length equals 15 residues. Here immunoSEQ multiplex PCR was the method, and the copy in TCRdb shows in-frame clones only, minus some. This sample has tens of thousands of clones, with approximately 95% found just once. This TCR came from a human donor who received an intestinal transplant. The sample here was unstimulated CD8+ T cells sorted from spleen or lymph node cells, taken before intestinal transplant. The chain is built from TRBV27 and TRBJ2-7; TRBD2 aligns across 7 bases. As DNA, the CDR3 is TGTGCCAGCAGCAACGGGGAGGGAGAGTTCTACGAGCAGTACTTC. Translating it yields CASSNGEGEFYEQYF.